The TCR beta chain under discussion was sequenced for a study of CXCR3-negative and CXCR3-positive naive CD8 T cells. As for the study in general: Per library, roughly 1.6 +/- 0.3 million reads; 140 million or so TRB reads overall. Whole-study results and caveats: CXCR3-negative and CXCR3-positive naive cells shared comparable TRBV-TRBJ usage, but memory cells did not. Memory CD8+ cells showed much lower diversity, while both naive subsets were comparably high. More hydrophobic TRB CDR3s were found in CXCR3-positive naive cells than in CXCR3-negative naive cells.

On this clonotype itself: Its antigen remains unidentified.

The germline gives CDR1 SGHTA, CDR2 FQGNSA. This CDR3 contains 14 residues. UMI labels and 5' RACE were used to prepare the TRB cDNA libraries. TCRdb re-called the 5' RACE reads and shows each CDR3 protein once, DNA omitted. The sample data list some 41,000 distinct CDR3 sequences. The chain links TRBV7-2 to TRBJ1-2; the TCRdb call, TRBD1, lacks DNA for checking. Sequenced material: naive CXCR3- CD8+ T cells from blood. Subset here: CD45RO-CCR7+CD27+CD95- naive CD8+ T cells lacking CXCR3 (TNR3-). The source of this sequence is a human donor in good health. Some clones in this sample may be carry-over from other donors' samples. This CDR3 reads CASSSGQGNYGYTF.